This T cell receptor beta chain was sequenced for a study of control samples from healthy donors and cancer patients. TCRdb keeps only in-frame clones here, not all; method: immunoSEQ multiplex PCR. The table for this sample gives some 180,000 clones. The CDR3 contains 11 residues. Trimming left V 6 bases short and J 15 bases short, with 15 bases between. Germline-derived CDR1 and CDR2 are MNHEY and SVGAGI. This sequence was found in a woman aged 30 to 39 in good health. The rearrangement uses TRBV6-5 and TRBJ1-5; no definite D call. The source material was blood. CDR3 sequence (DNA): TGTGCCAGCAGAACATACATAAATGGGCATTTT. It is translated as CASRTYINGHF.